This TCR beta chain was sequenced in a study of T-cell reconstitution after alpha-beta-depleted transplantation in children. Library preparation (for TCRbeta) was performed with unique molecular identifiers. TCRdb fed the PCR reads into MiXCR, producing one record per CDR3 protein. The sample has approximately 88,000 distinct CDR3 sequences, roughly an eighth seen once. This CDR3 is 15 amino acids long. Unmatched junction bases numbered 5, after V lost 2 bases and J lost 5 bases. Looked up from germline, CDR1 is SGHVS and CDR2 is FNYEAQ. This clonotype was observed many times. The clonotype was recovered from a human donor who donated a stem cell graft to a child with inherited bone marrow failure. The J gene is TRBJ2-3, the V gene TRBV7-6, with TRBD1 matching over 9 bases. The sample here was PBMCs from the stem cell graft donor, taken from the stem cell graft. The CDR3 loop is CASSLTGQGGDTQYF. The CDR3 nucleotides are TGTGCCAGCAGCTTAACGGGACAGGGCGGAGATACGCAGTATTTT.